Listed below are T cell receptor beta chains from one sample, sequenced in a study of a mutant IDH1 vaccine in newly diagnosed glioma. Their cognate antigens are unknown. TCRdb's table, derived via immunoSEQ multiplex PCR, lists solely in-frame clones and lacks some. Here the sample spans 120,000 or so clones, roughly 78% being singletons. Sample: PBMCs, taken from a glioma patient whose treatment included an IDH1 peptide vaccine. These receptors were obtained from a middle-aged man with glioma. CDR3s include the opening cysteine and the closing phenylalanine or tryptophan. A D gene is named only where the DNA matches it firmly. Clone size is shown for a subset of rows, as once, few, many or a class of expanded clone.

CDR3 protein,CDR3 DNA,V gene,CDR3 length,clone size,D gene,J gene
CASSRTGGIYGYTF,TGTGCCAGCAGCCGGACAGGGGGTATCTATGGCTACACCTTC,TRBV27,14,.,TRBD1,TRBJ1-2
CASSIGGQGANRYTDTQYF,TGTGCCAGCAGCATCGGCGGACAGGGGGCGAATAGGTACACAGATACGCAGTATTTT,TRBV7-2,19,.,TRBD1,TRBJ2-3
CASSQPGTSYGYTF,TGTGCCAGCAGCCAACCCGGGACTAGCTATGGCTACACCTTC,TRBV14,14,few,.,TRBJ1-2
CASRVGANTEAFF,TGCGCCAGCAGGGTCGGGGCGAACACTGAAGCTTTCTTT,TRBV10-1,13,.,.,TRBJ1-1
CASSYSGLAADEQYF,TGTGCCAGCAGTTACTCGGGGCTAGCGGCTGACGAGCAGTACTTC,TRBV6-5,15,.,TRBD2,TRBJ2-7
CASDEGGVPDTQYF,TGTGCCAGCGACGAGGGCGGGGTGCCAGATACGCAGTATTTT,TRBV9,14,once,.,TRBJ2-3
CASSSRRRGETQYF,TGTGCCAGCAGTTCCCGCCGCCGCGGAGAGACCCAGTACTTC,TRBV6-5,14,.,.,TRBJ2-5
CASSLAGTSGASSYEQYF,TGTGCCAGCAGCTTAGCAGGGACTAGCGGGGCGAGCTCCTACGAGCAGTACTTC,TRBV7-2,18,.,TRBD2,TRBJ2-7
CASSQPGLAGGRETQYF,TGTGCCAGCAGCCAACCGGGACTAGCGGGGGGGCGGGAGACCCAGTACTTC,TRBV4-2,17,.,TRBD2,TRBJ2-5
CAAKGWQADTQYF,TGTGCCGCAAAAGGGTGGCAGGCAGATACGCAGTATTTT,TRBV27,13,.,.,TRBJ2-3
CASSPQGYWAEAFF,TGTGCCAGTAGTCCCCAGGGGTATTGGGCTGAAGCTTTCTTT,TRBV19,14,.,.,TRBJ1-1
CASSQAGGPRYGYTF,TGCGCCAGCAGCCAAGCAGGGGGTCCCCGCTATGGCTACACCTTC,TRBV4-1,15,.,TRBD1,TRBJ1-2
CASSPLRGEQFF,TGTGCCAGCAGTCCCCTTCGCGGTGAGCAGTTCTTC,TRBV9,12,.,.,TRBJ2-1
CASSLFGRTVREHYGYTF,TGTGCCAGCAGTTTATTTGGCCGGACAGTCCGGGAGCACTATGGCTACACCTTC,TRBV28,18,few,.,TRBJ1-2
CASSRRQSNEKLFF,TGTGCCAGCAGCCGTCGACAGAGTAATGAAAAACTGTTTTTT,TRBV9,14,.,.,TRBJ1-4
CASSFRKREGLPDTQYF,TGTGCCAGCAGTTTTCGAAAGCGGGAGGGCCTTCCAGATACGCAGTATTTT,TRBV27,17,.,TRBD2,TRBJ2-3
CATSRYRGPGANVLTF,TGTGCCACCAGCAGATACAGGGGGCCTGGGGCCAACGTCCTGACTTTC,TRBV15,16,.,TRBD1,TRBJ2-6
CASSVEQRGDNEQFF,TGTGCCAGCAGCGTAGAACAGCGGGGGGACAATGAGCAGTTCTTC,TRBV9,15,.,TRBD2,TRBJ2-1
CASSLGQRANIQYF,TGTGCCAGCAGCTTAGGGCAGCGGGCGAACATTCAGTACTTC,TRBV7-2,14,.,.,TRBJ2-4
CASSMGTGRTEAFF,TGTGCCAGTAGTATGGGGACAGGGCGGACTGAAGCTTTCTTT,TRBV19,14,few,TRBD1,TRBJ1-1
CASSGIGQVYTSYEQYF,TGTGCCAGCAGTGGAATAGGACAGGTCTATACCTCCTACGAGCAGTACTTC,TRBV6-1,17,.,TRBD1,TRBJ2-7
CASSFSNLGYTF,TGTGCCAGCAGCTTTAGTAACCTTGGCTACACCTTC,TRBV7-9,12,few,.,TRBJ1-2
CASSVEGSGGYTF,TGCGCCAGCAGCGTCGAGGGCTCTGGAGGCTACACCTTC,TRBV5-1,13,once,.,TRBJ1-2
CASSQNGVVAFF,TGTGCCAGCAGCCAAAACGGGGTTGTGGCTTTCTTT,TRBV2,12,few,.,TRBJ1-1
CASSLQSYEQYF,TGTGCCAGCAGTTTACAATCCTACGAGCAGTACTTC,TRBV7-2,12,.,.,TRBJ2-7
CASSLGTGFNYGYTF,TGTGCCAGCAGCTTAGGGACAGGGTTTAACTATGGCTACACCTTC,TRBV11-2,15,.,TRBD1,TRBJ1-2
CASSLGGRGPYEQYF,TGTGCCAGCAGCTTGGGGGGCAGGGGGCCCTACGAGCAGTACTTC,TRBV5-4,15,.,TRBD1,TRBJ2-7
CASSMALMGQFF,TGTGCCAGCAGCATGGCCCTAATGGGGCAGTTCTTC,TRBV7-2,12,.,.,TRBJ2-1
CASSRDGYGYTF,TGCGCCAGCAGTCGGGACGGCTATGGCTACACCTTC,TRBV10-1,12,.,.,TRBJ1-2
CASSLDRGSNSPLHF,TGTGCCAGCAGCCTTGACAGGGGGAGTAATTCACCCCTCCACTTT,TRBV7-2,15,.,TRBD1,TRBJ1-6
CASKSRTGPHSYNSPLHF,TGTGCCAGTAAAAGCCGGACAGGCCCTCACTCCTATAATTCACCCCTCCACTTT,TRBV19,18,.,TRBD1,TRBJ1-6
CASSTVGLETQYF,TGTGCCAGCAGCACGGTCGGCTTAGAGACCCAGTACTTC,TRBV5-6,13,.,.,TRBJ2-5
CASSRGQSYEQYF,TGTGCCAGCAGCCGGGGACAGAGCTACGAGCAGTACTTC,TRBV6-5,13,.,TRBD1,TRBJ2-7
CASSGAGTGYEQFF,TGTGCCAGCAGCGGAGCCGGGACAGGGTATGAGCAGTTCTTC,TRBV7-9,14,few,TRBD1,TRBJ2-1
CASSQGGDGNQPQHF,TGTGCCAGCAGCCAGGGGGGGGATGGCAATCAGCCCCAGCATTTT,TRBV4-2,15,.,.,TRBJ1-5
CASSSLGPRGGYTF,TGTGCCAGCAGTTCCCTCGGGCCAAGGGGCGGCTACACCTTC,TRBV27,14,once,.,TRBJ1-2
CASSPQGKANEKLFF,TGTGCCAGCAGCCCGCAGGGGAAGGCTAATGAAAAACTGTTTTTT,TRBV5-4,15,few,.,TRBJ1-4
CASSRPPAGGPGDTQYF,TGTGCCAGCTCCCGACCACCAGCGGGAGGGCCAGGTGATACGCAGTATTTT,TRBV7-2,17,.,TRBD2,TRBJ2-3
CASSLDRSYGYTF,TGTGCCAGTAGTCTTGACAGAAGCTATGGCTACACCTTC,TRBV19,13,.,.,TRBJ1-2
CASSETAGGVDGYTF,TGTGCCAGCAGTGAAACCGCCGGGGGCGTTGATGGCTACACCTTC,TRBV2,15,once,.,TRBJ1-2
CASSESGGRSTDTQYF,TGTGCCAGCAGTGAATCAGGGGGGCGAAGCACAGATACGCAGTATTTT,TRBV6-1,16,few,.,TRBJ2-3
CASSPRSPSYEQYF,TGCGCCAGCAGCCCCCGGAGTCCCTCCTACGAGCAGTACTTC,TRBV5-1,14,.,.,TRBJ2-7
CASSPQDNEQFF,TGTGCCAGCAGCCCTCAGGACAATGAGCAGTTCTTC,TRBV9,12,.,.,TRBJ2-1
CASSPGQGGNTIYF,TGTGCCAGCAGCCCGGGACAGGGCGGAAACACCATATATTTT,TRBV7-9,14,.,TRBD1,TRBJ1-3
CASSPTGGAYNEQFF,TGTGCCAGCAGCCCTACAGGGGGCGCCTACAATGAGCAGTTCTTC,TRBV6-5,15,.,TRBD1,TRBJ2-1
CASSTIGGGKNIQYF,TGTGCCAGTAGTACGATAGGGGGCGGCAAAAACATTCAGTACTTC,TRBV19,15,.,TRBD1,TRBJ2-4
CACSGAGINTGELFF,TGTGCCTGCTCCGGGGCGGGAATAAACACCGGGGAGCTGTTTTTT,TRBV7-9,15,few,.,TRBJ2-2
CAWSVGAGGQETQYF,TGTGCCTGGAGTGTAGGGGCAGGGGGCCAAGAGACCCAGTACTTC,TRBV30,15,.,TRBD1,TRBJ2-5
CASLGSGSTDTQYF,TGTGCCAGCCTCGGGAGCGGGAGCACAGATACGCAGTATTTT,TRBV21-1,14,.,.,TRBJ2-3
CAPNSDTQYF,TGTGCCCCGAACTCGGATACGCAGTATTTT,TRBV21-1,10,.,.,TRBJ2-3
CASSSGPEQYF,TGTGCCAGTAGCAGTGGGCCCGAGCAGTACTTC,TRBV19,11,few,.,TRBJ2-7
CASSLLPEGNTIYF,TGTGCCAGCTCCCTGCTCCCTGAAGGAAACACCATATATTTT,TRBV18,14,.,.,TRBJ1-3
CASSWGPLAGYEQYF,TGTGCCAGCAGTTGGGGGCCACTAGCGGGGTACGAGCAGTACTTC,TRBV6-5,15,.,TRBD2,TRBJ2-7
CASSQEDGYTF,TGTGCCAGCAGCCAAGAGGACGGCTACACCTTC,TRBV4-2,11,.,.,TRBJ1-2
CASSRGQGGNQPQHF,TGTGCCAGCTCACGGGGACAGGGCGGCAATCAGCCCCAGCATTTT,TRBV18,15,few,TRBD1,TRBJ1-5
CASSLATGTSGGRQYF,TGCGCCAGCAGCTTAGCTACCGGGACTAGCGGGGGCCGGCAGTATTTT,TRBV5-1,16,.,TRBD2,TRBJ2-3
CASSGGTGYNEQFF,TGTGCCAGCAGTGGGGGGACAGGCTACAATGAGCAGTTCTTC,TRBV6-1,14,.,TRBD1,TRBJ2-1
CASSDSIDPYNEQFF,TGTGCCAGCAGTGACTCAATCGACCCCTACAATGAGCAGTTCTTC,TRBV6-4,15,many,.,TRBJ2-1
CASSQQTGPGNTIYF,TGCGCCAGCAGCCAACAGACAGGGCCTGGAAACACCATATATTTT,TRBV4-3,15,once,TRBD1,TRBJ1-3
CASSPRVDDYNEQFF,TGTGCCAGCAGCCCCCGGGTTGACGATTACAATGAGCAGTTCTTC,TRBV5-4,15,.,.,TRBJ2-1